Listed below are T cell receptor beta chains from one sample, sequenced in a study of shared clonotypes between healthy human individuals. The assay was immunoSEQ multiplex PCR, and TCRdb's table has in-frame clones only and misses some. The table records about 2.4 million clones, roughly 93% of them present only once. The sequencing input was naive CD4+ T cells from PBMCs. These TCRs come from a man between 18 and 29 years old in good health. Some clones in this sample may be carry-over from other donors' samples. CDR3s include the opening cysteine and the closing phenylalanine or tryptophan. A D gene is named only where the DNA matches it firmly. The size field is filled for only some rows; it gives once, few, many or a size class.

CASSRGLAGVVSEQFF | TGTGCCAGCAGCCGAGGGCTAGCGGGGGTGGTCTCTGAGCAGTTCTTC | TRBJ2-1 | TRBD2 | - | TRBV11-1
CASSQARDRNTEAFF | TGTGCCAGCAGCCAAGCCCGGGACAGGAACACTGAAGCTTTCTTT | TRBJ1-1 | TRBD1 | - | TRBV14
CASSPGQGHNQPQHF | TGTGCCAGCTCACCGGGACAGGGCCACAATCAGCCCCAGCATTTT | TRBJ1-5 | TRBD1 | - | TRBV18
CASSSTGLAAFNEQFF | TGCGCCAGCAGCTCGACGGGACTAGCGGCCTTCAATGAGCAGTTCTTC | TRBJ2-1 | TRBD2 | - | TRBV4-3
CASSLVAGGETQYF | TGTGCCAGCAGCCTGGTGGCGGGAGGGGAGACCCAGTACTTC | TRBJ2-5 | TRBD2 | once | TRBV7-2
CASSLTGVGLFF | TGCGCCAGCAGCTTGACAGGGGTAGGACTGTTTTTT | TRBJ1-4 | TRBD1 | - | TRBV5-1
CASSLGTSGNYEQYF | TGTGCCAGCAGCCTCGGGACTAGCGGGAACTACGAGCAGTACTTC | TRBJ2-7 | TRBD2 | once | TRBV5-4
CASSQEEGPLGYNEQFF | TGTGCCAGCAGCCAAGAGGAGGGTCCCTTGGGTTACAATGAGCAGTTCTTC | TRBJ2-1 | - | - | TRBV14
CASSYSTGGAGELFF | TGTGCCAGCAGTTACTCGACAGGCGGGGCCGGGGAGCTGTTTTTT | TRBJ2-2 | - | once | TRBV6-5
CASSPGPWTGGTGELFF | TGTGCCAGTAGCCCCGGACCTTGGACAGGGGGCACCGGGGAGCTGTTTTTT | TRBJ2-2 | TRBD1 | - | TRBV19
CASRRQGARHEQYF | TGTGCCAGCAGGAGACAGGGGGCGCGTCACGAGCAGTACTTC | TRBJ2-7 | TRBD1 | - | TRBV28
CASSTKTGDHEQYF | TGTGCCAGCAGCACTAAGACAGGGGACCACGAGCAGTACTTC | TRBJ2-7 | TRBD1 | few | TRBV5-4
CASSSLVGGPAYEQYF | TGTGCCAGCAGCTCACTGGTGGGAGGGCCGGCCTACGAGCAGTACTTC | TRBJ2-7 | TRBD2 | - | TRBV28
CASSLGTSSGANVLTF | TGTGCCAGCAGCTTGGGGACCTCCTCTGGGGCCAACGTCCTGACTTTC | TRBJ2-6 | - | - | TRBV5-8
CASSFVSQGYTDTQYF | TGTGCCAGCAGTTTTGTTTCACAGGGCTACACAGATACGCAGTATTTT | TRBJ2-3 | - | - | TRBV28
CASSSSRQINAPGYTF | TGTGCCAGCAGCTCAAGCCGACAGATAAATGCCCCTGGCTACACCTTC | TRBJ1-2 | - | once | TRBV7-8
CASSLERLSTDTQYF | TGTGCCAGCAGCTTAGAACGGCTTAGCACAGATACGCAGTATTTT | TRBJ2-3 | - | - | TRBV7-9
CASSSLRGQPQHF | TGTGCCAGCAGTTCCCTCCGGGGACAGCCCCAGCATTTT | TRBJ1-5 | - | - | TRBV6-5
CASSQSYGGNTEAFF | TGCGCCAGCAGTCAATCGTACGGGGGGAACACTGAAGCTTTCTTT | TRBJ1-1 | - | - | TRBV23-1
CASGTGAANTEAFF | TGTGCCAGCGGAACAGGGGCTGCGAACACTGAAGCTTTCTTT | TRBJ1-1 | TRBD1 | - | TRBV6-6
CASRRTGSEAFF | TGTGCCAGCAGAAGGACAGGTAGTGAAGCTTTCTTT | TRBJ1-1 | TRBD1 | - | TRBV13
CASSPRYNEQFF | TGTGCCAGTAGCCCCCGCTACAATGAGCAGTTCTTC | TRBJ2-1 | - | - | TRBV19
CRKRTGNYGYTF | TGTCGAAAAAGGACAGGGAACTATGGCTACACCTTC | TRBJ1-2 | TRBD1 | - | TRBV7-8
CASSLVPAGLSYEQYF | TGTGCCAGCAGCTTAGTCCCAGCGGGACTCTCCTACGAGCAGTACTTC | TRBJ2-7 | TRBD2 | - | TRBV7-2
CASSIQKTSTDTQYF | TGCGCCAGCAGCATTCAGAAAACTAGCACAGATACGCAGTATTTT | TRBJ2-3 | - | - | TRBV5-1
CASRDSGDFSYEQYF | TGTGCCAGCAGGGACTCTGGGGACTTCTCCTACGAGCAGTACTTC | TRBJ2-7 | - | - | TRBV27
CASSRLGPNQPQHF | TGTGCCAGCAGTCGCTTGGGTCCCAATCAGCCCCAGCATTTT | TRBJ1-5 | - | - | TRBV28
CASGTGLDGYTF | TGTGCCAGCGGTACAGGGCTGGATGGCTACACCTTC | TRBJ1-2 | - | - | TRBV6-5
CASSEWNQGSWF | TGTGCCAGCAGTGAATGGAATCAGGGGAGCTGGTTC | TRBJ2-7 | - | - | TRBV2
CASSQGLEIITYEQYF | TGTGCCAGCAGCCAAGGACTGGAGATCATAACCTACGAGCAGTACTTC | TRBJ2-7 | - | - | TRBV4-2
CASSQTRGTDTQYF | TGTGCCAGCAGCCAGACCCGGGGCACAGATACGCAGTATTTT | TRBJ2-3 | - | - | TRBV14
CASSSPGGRSSGANVLTF | TGTGCCAGCAGCTCCCCTGGGGGACGGAGCTCTGGGGCCAACGTCCTGACTTTC | TRBJ2-6 | - | - | TRBV7-9
CASSHDRGPSNEQYF | TGTGCCAGCAGCCATGACAGGGGGCCTTCGAACGAGCAGTACTTC | TRBJ2-7 | TRBD1 | - | TRBV7-2
CASSPLAGMDTQYF | TGTGCCAGCAGCCCACTAGCGGGAATGGATACGCAGTATTTT | TRBJ2-3 | TRBD2 | - | TRBV6-6
CASSEGVAPNQPQHF | TGTGCCAGCAGTGAAGGGGTAGCGCCAAATCAGCCCCAGCATTTT | TRBJ1-5 | - | - | TRBV6-1
CASSERTGLNTEAFF | TGCGCCAGCAGCGAGAGGACAGGGCTGAACACTGAAGCTTTCTTT | TRBJ1-1 | TRBD1 | - | TRBV5-1
CASSPKGTALTGTDTQYF | TGTGCCAGCAGCCCAAAGGGGACAGCTCTCACGGGAACAGATACGCAGTATTTT | TRBJ2-3 | TRBD1 | - | TRBV5-4
CASSPRQGGNTEAFF | TGTGCCAGCAGCCCAAGGCAGGGGGGGAACACTGAAGCTTTCTTT | TRBJ1-1 | TRBD1 | - | TRBV7-9
CASSLVSAGGPQDTQYF | TGTGCCAGCAGCTTAGTTTCGGCAGGGGGCCCCCAAGATACGCAGTATTTT | TRBJ2-3 | TRBD1 | - | TRBV7-2
CASSPVTGQIYTGELFF | TGTGCCAGCTCACCCGTGACAGGACAAATATACACCGGGGAGCTGTTTTTT | TRBJ2-2 | - | - | TRBV18
CASSLGSNTEAFF | TGTGCCAGCAGCTTGGGGTCGAACACTGAAGCTTTCTTT | TRBJ1-1 | - | - | TRBV5-4
CASSFTGYSYEQYF | TGTGCCAGTAGTTTTACAGGGTACTCCTACGAGCAGTACTTC | TRBJ2-7 | - | - | TRBV19
CASSLVHARGYNEQFF | TGTGCCAGCAGCTTAGTTCATGCTAGAGGGTACAATGAGCAGTTCTTC | TRBJ2-1 | - | - | TRBV11-2
CASSLATVGMGEQFF | TGTGCCAGCAGCTTAGCCACCGTGGGGATGGGTGAGCAGTTCTTC | TRBJ2-1 | - | - | TRBV11-2
CASSYLGGPNTEAFF | TGTGCCAGCAGTTACTTAGGGGGGCCCAACACTGAAGCTTTCTTT | TRBJ1-1 | - | - | TRBV6-6
CASSGEVGRGRAGELFF | TGTGCCAGCAGCGGGGAGGTCGGCAGGGGGCGCGCCGGGGAGCTGTTTTTT | TRBJ2-2 | TRBD1 | - | TRBV5-6
CASSMRLAPYNEQFF | TGTGCCAGCAGCATGCGACTAGCGCCCTACAATGAGCAGTTCTTC | TRBJ2-1 | TRBD2 | - | TRBV7-6
CASSQGVRGLAPRYNEQFF | TGTGCCAGCAGCCAAGGGGTAAGGGGACTAGCGCCTCGGTACAATGAGCAGTTCTTC | TRBJ2-1 | TRBD2 | - | TRBV2